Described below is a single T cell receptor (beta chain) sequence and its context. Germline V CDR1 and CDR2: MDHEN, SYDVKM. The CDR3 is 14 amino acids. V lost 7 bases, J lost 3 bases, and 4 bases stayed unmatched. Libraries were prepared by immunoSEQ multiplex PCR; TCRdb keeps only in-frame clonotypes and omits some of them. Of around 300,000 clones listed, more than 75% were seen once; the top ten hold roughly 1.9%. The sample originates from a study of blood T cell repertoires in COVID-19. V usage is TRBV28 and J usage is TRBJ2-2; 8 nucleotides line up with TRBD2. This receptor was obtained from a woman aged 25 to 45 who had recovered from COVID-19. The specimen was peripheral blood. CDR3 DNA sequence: TGTGCCAGCATTTGGACTAGCTACACCGGGGAGCTGTTTTTT. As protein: CASIWTSYTGELFF. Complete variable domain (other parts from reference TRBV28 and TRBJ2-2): DVKVTQSSRYLVKRTGEKVFLECVQDMDHENMFWYRQDPGLGLRLIYFSYDVKMKEKGDIPEGYSVSREKKERFSLILESASTNQTSMYLCASIWTSYTGELFFGEGSRLTVL.